This record concerns one T cell receptor (beta chain) sequence. This specimen comes from a study of Ad26.COV2.S vaccination and SARS-CoV-2 variants. Treatment indicated: some 20 received Ad26.COV2.S at low or high dose, single or two shots; several received placebo; per-sample allocation not given. At day 63 after the first vaccine or placebo injection, samples were drawn. An Ad26 vector that expressed Wuhan-strain SARS-CoV-2 spike constituted the vaccine. The data were produced by immunoSEQ multiplex PCR, yet TCRdb's version contains in-frame clones alone and is incomplete. The profile covers a few hundred thousand clones, with around four fifths appearing a single time and around 7.4% taken by the ten largest. Sequences were derived from peripheral blood, sampled in a trial of Ad26.COV2.S vaccine versus placebo. This TCR was sampled from a person between 18 and 65 years old who received the Ad26.COV2.S COVID-19 vaccine or a placebo.

CDR3 region: CASSPLDSAADTQYF. The CDR3 bases are TGCGCCAGCAGCCCCCTTGATTCGGCCGCAGATACGCAGTATTTT. The chain employs TRBV5-1 and TRBJ2-3; D not resolved. The CDR3 is 15 residues long. Trimming removed 4 bases from V and 4 bases from J, with 16 bases in between. Germline CDR1 reads SGHRS; CDR2 reads YFSETQ. Together with reference TRBV5-1 and TRBJ2-3, the CDR3 gives the full variable domain: KAGVTQTPRYLIKTRGQQVTLSCSPISGHRSVSWYQQTPGQGLQFLFEYFSETQRNKGNFPGRFSGRQFSNSRSEMNVSTLELGDSALYLCASSPLDSAADTQYFGPGTRLTVL.